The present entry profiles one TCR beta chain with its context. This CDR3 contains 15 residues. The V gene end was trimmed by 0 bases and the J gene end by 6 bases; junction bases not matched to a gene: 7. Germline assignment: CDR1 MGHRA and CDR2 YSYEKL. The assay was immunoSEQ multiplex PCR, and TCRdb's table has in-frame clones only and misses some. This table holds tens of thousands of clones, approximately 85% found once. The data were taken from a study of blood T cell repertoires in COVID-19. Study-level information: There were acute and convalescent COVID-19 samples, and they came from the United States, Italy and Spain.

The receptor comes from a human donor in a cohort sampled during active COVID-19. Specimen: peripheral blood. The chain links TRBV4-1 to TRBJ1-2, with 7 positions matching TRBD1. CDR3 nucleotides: TGCGCCAGCAGCCAAGATCGCAGGCAGGGGGATGGCTACACCTTC. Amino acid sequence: CASSQDRRQGDGYTF.